The present T cell receptor beta chain was sequenced within a study of T-cell memory formation after mild COVID-19. Study-level results: Unconfirmed was the SARS-CoV-2 specificity of second-wave clones that peaked on day 37.

TCRdb processed the 5' RACE reads anew with MiXCR; each CDR3 protein has one entry. The table lists approximately 300,000 distinct CDR3 sequences, roughly 15% of them singletons. This clonotype was counted at least ten times. The antigen remains unidentified. The CDR3 runs 17 residues. Trimming at V came to 6 bases and at J to 4 bases, leaving 13 bases not matched to a gene. In germline, CDR1 is MNHEY, CDR2 SVGAGI. The sequenced sample consisted of PBMCs or a T cell subset sorted from them (not recorded which). J is TRBJ2-2 and V is TRBV6-5; 8 nucleotides align to TRBD2. This TCR was sampled from a man aged 18 to 29 who had mild COVID-19 (a few samples of this study predate the infection). Cell type and time point are not known. CDR3 bases: TGTGCCAGCAGCCGGCCGATCGGGGGGGGATCCACCGGGGAGCTGTTTTTT. This gives the protein CASSRPIGGGSTGELFF.